Listed here are 18 T cell receptor beta chains from one sample, sequenced in a study of blood T cell repertoires in COVID-19. Repertoires were generated with immunoSEQ multiplex PCR, while TCRdb's copy carries only in-frame clones and drops some. Of roughly 330,000 clones in the sample, 70% to 90% were seen once. The sequenced sample consisted of peripheral blood. The receptors here all came from a man between 18 and 29 years old who had recovered from COVID-19.

The J gene is TRBJ2-1, the V gene TRBV11-2, with D possibly matching TRBD2 (6 bases). The CDR3 contains 13 residues. Germline CDR1 and CDR2: SGHAT and FQNNGV. V was pared by 5 bases and J by 9 bases, with 14 bases between. The CDR3 loop is CASSERWEAEQFF. The DNA of the CDR3 is TGTGCCAGCAGCGAGCGGTGGGAGGCTGAGCAGTTCTTC.

This clone was seen more than once but under ten times. This chain joins TRBV10-1 and TRBJ1-6; a possible D gene is TRBD1 (5 bases). The CDR3 is 18 amino acids. The germline gives CDR1 WNHNN, CDR2 SYGVQD (reference sequence). V lost 1 base to trimming and J lost 1 base, with 14 bases between them. CDR3 DNA sequence: TGCGCCAGCAGTGAGTTCAATAAAAGACAGTCCTATAATTCACCCCTCCACTTT. Amino acids: CASSEFNKRQSYNSPLHF.

This chain uses TRBV29-1 with TRBJ1-1; D gene unclear. The CDR3 totals 10 residues. The germline gives CDR1 SQVTM, CDR2 ANQGSEA. V shed 4 bases and J shed 7 bases, with 7 bases lying between them. The CDR3 nucleotides are TGCAGCGTTGTAGCGGGTGAAGCTTTCTTT. Amino acids: CSVVAGEAFF.

The genes are TRBV5-1 and TRBJ2-3, with 7 bases aligning to TRBD2. V trimming: 2 bases; J trimming: 10 bases; junction bases outside the gene matches: 10. In germline, CDR1 is SGHRS, CDR2 YFSETQ. CDR3 length: 14 residues. CDR3: CASSFDTASGAQYF. In DNA, the CDR3 is TGCGCCAGCAGCTTCGACACGGCGAGCGGGGCGCAGTATTTT.

The gene calls are TRBV6-5 and TRBJ1-1; 7 positions agree with TRBD1. V shed 8 bases and J 4 bases; nucleotides not matched to a gene: 10. Germline assignment: CDR1 MNHEY and CDR2 SVGAGI. This CDR3 has 14 amino acids. Written as DNA, the CDR3 is TGTGCCAGCGGCCTACAGGGGAGGCCCACTGAAGCTTTCTTT. Translation gives CASGLQGRPTEAFF.

Here the CDR3 reads CASRDGQGTGELFF. The CDR3 DNA reads TGTGCCAGCAGGGACGGACAGGGCACCGGGGAGCTGTTTTTT. The chain links TRBV6-5 to TRBJ2-2; 8 bases map to TRBD1. The V gene's germline CDR1 is MNHEY and CDR2 SVGAGI. This CDR3 has 14 residues. V shed 6 bases and J 4 bases; nucleotides not matched to a gene: 4.

The chain carries TRBV6-2 or TRBV6-3 and TRBJ1-2, with TRBD1 identical over 9 bases. Germline CDR1 MNHEY, CDR2 SVGEGT. J was trimmed by 5 bases and V by 2 bases; bases with no gene match: 12. The CDR3 runs 17 residues. The CDR3 DNA sequence: TGTGCCAGCAGTTACCAGCAAGCACAGGGGGCTGATTATGGCTACACCTTC. Its protein product is CASSYQQAQGADYGYTF.

The chain is built from TRBV18 and TRBJ2-7; TRBD2 agrees at 11 bases. The V segment lost 5 bases and the J segment 5 bases; nucleotides outside the gene matches: 8. The CDR3 is 15 residues long. The germline CDR1 and CDR2 sequences are KGHSH and LQKENI. The CDR3: CASSLGLAVWNEQYF. The CDR3 DNA is TGTGCCAGCTCATTGGGACTAGCGGTCTGGAACGAGCAGTACTTC.

J is TRBJ1-1 and V is TRBV7-9; 7 bases fit TRBD1. Germline-derived CDR1 and CDR2 are SEHNR and FQNEAQ (reference sequence). V gave up 3 bases and J gave up 6 bases; unmatched junction bases: 10. The CDR3 loop spans 15 amino acids. The CDR3 sequence: CASSFEVRDSAEAFF. Here the CDR3 DNA reads TGTGCCAGCAGCTTTGAAGTCCGGGACAGCGCTGAAGCTTTCTTT.

The chain uses TRBV5-1 and TRBJ2-7, with D perhaps matching TRBD2 (7 bases). The CDR3 is 13 residues long. V lost 4 bases and J 6 bases, leaving 14 bases between the germline ends. Germline values: CDR1 SGHRS, CDR2 YFSETQ. In DNA form, the CDR3 reads TGCGCCAGCAGCGCGGGGGCGGGGGCCGAGCAGTACTTC. It encodes CASSAGAGAEQYF.

The V and J genes are TRBV6-5 and TRBJ1-6; tentative D call: TRBD1 (6 bases). The V end was cut by 7 bases, the J end by 8 bases, with 15 bases between. CDR3 size: 14 residues. Looked up from germline, CDR1 is MNHEY and CDR2 is SVGAGI. The CDR3 sequence: CASTLTGSDSPLHF. The CDR3 region has the DNA TGTGCCAGCACCCTTACAGGGTCGGATTCACCCCTCCACTTT.

This clone was counted once. The genes are TRBV19 and TRBJ2-1; D not resolved. Germline V gene sequence: CDR1 LNHDA, CDR2 SQIVND (reference sequence). The CDR3 totals 14 residues. With 6 bases removed from V and 2 bases from J, the gap between germline ends came to 11 bases. The CDR3 DNA reads TGTGCCAGTAGCCCCCCGTACACCTACAATGAGCAGTTCTTC. Encoded protein: CASSPPYTYNEQFF.

V and J are TRBV6-5 and TRBJ2-3; the D gene is possibly TRBD1 (7 bases). Germline CDR1 reads MNHEY; CDR2 reads SVGAGI. This CDR3 comprises 15 residues. Trimming pared 11 bases from V and 0 bases from J, leaving 18 bases between. The CDR3, as DNA: TGTGCCGCAGGGGGGAGGTCAGCTAGCACAGATACGCAGTATTTT. Amino acids: CAAGGRSASTDTQYF.

The chain joins TRBV27 to TRBJ1-6; TRBD1 is a possible D gene (5 bases). The CDR3 contains 14 residues. V was pared by 4 bases and J by 1 base, with 5 bases between. Germline lookup yields CDR1 MNHEY and CDR2 SMNVEV (reference sequence). CDR3: CASSSGSYNSPLHF. The CDR3 region has the DNA TGTGCCAGCAGTTCAGGGTCCTATAATTCACCCCTCCACTTT.

This chain connects TRBV5-1 to TRBJ1-1, with 8 bases matching TRBD1. J gave up 11 bases and V 4 bases, and 7 bases lay outside the gene matches. The germline CDR1 and CDR2 sequences are SGHRS and YFSETQ. The CDR3 loop spans 12 amino acids. The CDR3 loop is CASSPGQGGAFF. CDR3 in DNA: TGCGCCAGCAGCCCTGGACAGGGTGGGGCTTTCTTT.

The count of this clone is one. The chain carries TRBV20-1 and TRBJ2-7; a weak D match, TRBD1 (6 bases). The CDR3 consists of 14 residues. Germline V CDR1 and CDR2: DFQATT, SNEGSKA (reference sequence). V was trimmed by 3 bases and J by 0 bases, leaving 12 bases between them. The DNA of the CDR3 is TGCAGTGCTAGTTCCGGACAGACCTCCTACGAGCAGTACTTC. It codes for CSASSGQTSYEQYF.

This clone appeared a few times. The rearrangement links TRBV13 to TRBJ2-2; 9 bases align to TRBD1. This CDR3 has 16 amino acids. Germline CDR1 and CDR2: PRHDT and FYEKMQ (reference sequence). Trimming took 5 bases from V and 5 from J; bases not matched to a gene: 9. The CDR3 DNA is TGTGCCAGCAGCGGCGGGGGACAGGGTATAACCGGGGAGCTGTTTTTT. Protein product: CASSGGGQGITGELFF.

The genes are TRBV5-6 and TRBJ2-1; TRBD1 matches at 7 bases. The CDR3 has 14 residues. The trim removed 4 bases at V and 7 bases at J, leaving 8 bases unmatched. Germline V gene lookup returns CDR1 SGHDT and CDR2 YYEEEE. The CDR3 DNA reads TGTGCCAGCAGCCTTACAGGGGTCATGAATGAGCAGTTCTTC. Its protein is CASSLTGVMNEQFF.